A selection of T cell receptor beta chains follows, all from one sample in a study of blood T cell repertoires in COVID-19. This table comes from immunoSEQ multiplex PCR, and its TCRdb copy is limited to in-frame clones, with some not included. Among 200,000 to 300,000 clones listed, about four fifths were seen once. Sequencing was performed on peripheral blood. Receptors originate from a woman at least 80 years old with COVID-19, enrolled during active disease. The CDR3 runs from the conserved cysteine through the conserved F or W. The D gene is left open where the match is weak. Some rows have no size entry. The others give once, few or many, or a class for an expanded clone.

clone_size	j_call	v_call	d_call	cdr3_length	cdr3_nt	cdr3_aa
few	TRBJ1-1	TRBV14	-	13	TGTGCCAGCAGCCTCGACAGGAGGACTGAAGCTTTCTTT	CASSLDRRTEAFF
-	TRBJ1-1	TRBV7-9	-	11	TGTGCCAGCAGCGAGCGGGGTGAAGCTTTCTTT	CASSERGEAFF
once	TRBJ2-1	TRBV7-2	-	14	TGTGCCAGCAGCCGCGGGACTCCCGTTTATGAGCAGTTCTTC	CASSRGTPVYEQFF
-	TRBJ2-7	TRBV19	-	15	TGTGCCAGTAGTAACCAAGGGGGTATTCGGGGCGAGCAGTACTTC	CASSNQGGIRGEQYF
-	TRBJ1-2	TRBV11-2	-	13	TGTGCCAGCAGCTTGGGGACATCATATGGCTACACCTTC	CASSLGTSYGYTF
-	TRBJ1-2	TRBV19	-	16	TGTGCCAGTAGGCCGAAAGGGGGTTCAGCTAACTATGGCTACACCTTC	CASRPKGGSANYGYTF
-	TRBJ2-3	TRBV6-5	TRBD2	14	TGTGCCAGCAGTTATAGCGGGAGCACAGATACGCAGTATTTT	CASSYSGSTDTQYF
few	TRBJ1-2	TRBV3-1/TRBV3-2	-	13	TGTGCCAGCAGCCAACGAACAGCTTATGGCTACACCTTC	CASSQRTAYGYTF
-	TRBJ2-1	TRBV28	TRBD2	16	TGTGCCAGCAGTTTAGCCCGACTAGCGGCCTACAATGAGCAGTTCTTC	CASSLARLAAYNEQFF
-	TRBJ2-5	TRBV5-4	TRBD2	15	TGTGCCAGCAGCCTCGGGGGGACTAGCCAAGAGACCCAGTACTTC	CASSLGGTSQETQYF
-	TRBJ2-1	TRBV3-1/TRBV3-2	TRBD2	15	TGTGCCAGCAAGCGACTAGCGGGGCGGAACAATGAGCAGTTCTTC	CASKRLAGRNNEQFF
-	TRBJ2-4	TRBV27	-	15	TGTGCCAGCAGTTCAGCGTCAATAGCCAAAAACATTCAGTACTTC	CASSSASIAKNIQYF
-	TRBJ1-5	TRBV6-2/TRBV6-3	-	14	TGTGCCAGCAGTTACAATGCGGGGCCTCAGCCCCAGCATTTT	CASSYNAGPQPQHF
-	TRBJ2-7	TRBV6-6	-	16	TGTGCCAGCACCCCTCGGCAGGGTCGGACCTCCTACGAGCAGTACTTC	CASTPRQGRTSYEQYF
once	TRBJ1-1	TRBV21-1	-	15	TGTGCCAGCAGCAAACTAAGACAGACGAACACTGAAGCTTTCTTT	CASSKLRQTNTEAFF
-	TRBJ2-1	TRBV9	-	16	TGTGCCAGCAGCGTTGCGGGCCAGAGCTCCTACAATGAGCAGTTCTTC	CASSVAGQSSYNEQFF
-	TRBJ2-3	TRBV5-1	TRBD2	15	TGCGCCAGCAGCGGGGCTAGCGGACTCACAGATACGCAGTATTTT	CASSGASGLTDTQYF
-	TRBJ2-1	TRBV7-3	-	15	TGTGCCAGCAGCTTCAGGCTGTCTAGCTATAATGAGCAGTTCTTC	CASSFRLSSYNEQFF
-	TRBJ2-1	TRBV27	TRBD2	18	TGTGCCAGCACTACCGGGACTAGCGGGAGGGGAGGCTACAATGAGCAGTTCTTC	CASTTGTSGRGGYNEQFF
-	TRBJ1-6	TRBV18	-	14	TGTGCCAGCTCACCCGACAGTTGGAATTCACCCCTCCACTTT	CASSPDSWNSPLHF
-	TRBJ2-7	TRBV5-1	TRBD2	15	TGCGCCAGCAGCTTGGCTAGCGGGGGCCGCGACGAGCAGTACTTC	CASSLASGGRDEQYF
-	TRBJ1-1	TRBV7-9	-	15	TGTGCCAGCAGCATGGGTCCCAGGATGAACACTGAAGCTTTCTTT	CASSMGPRMNTEAFF
-	TRBJ2-7	TRBV24-1	-	11	TGTGCCACCAGTGCGTCCTACGAGCAGTACTTC	CATSASYEQYF
-	TRBJ2-2	TRBV9	TRBD2	17	TGTGCCAGCAGCGTAGAACCGACTAGCGGGAGGAACGGGGAGCTGTTTTTT	CASSVEPTSGRNGELFF
-	TRBJ1-5	TRBV28	TRBD1	14	TGTGCCAGCCTCCCTGGGACAGGGGGGCAGCCCCAGCATTTT	CASLPGTGGQPQHF
-	TRBJ1-2	TRBV5-4	-	13	TGTGCCAGCAGCTTGGACAGGGATCGTGGCTACACCTTC	CASSLDRDRGYTF
-	TRBJ1-5	TRBV2	TRBD1	14	TGTGCCTGTAGCAGGGCGGGACAGGGTCAGCCCCAGCATTTT	CACSRAGQGQPQHF
-	TRBJ2-2	TRBV4-1	TRBD2	19	TGCGCCAGCAGCCGCCCCGGGACTAGCGGGGGAAAGAACACCGGGGAGCTGTTTTTT	CASSRPGTSGGKNTGELFF
few	TRBJ1-5	TRBV19	-	12	TGTGCCAGTAGTCCTCAGAGGGAGCCCCAGCATTTT	CASSPQREPQHF
-	TRBJ2-3	TRBV7-3	-	12	TGTGCCAGCAGCCGAACTAGGGATACGCAGTATTTT	CASSRTRDTQYF
once	TRBJ1-3	TRBV5-4	-	14	TGTGCCAGCAGCTTGGGACTATCTGGAAACACCATATATTTT	CASSLGLSGNTIYF
-	TRBJ2-1	TRBV18	TRBD2	16	TGTGCCAGCTCACGGAATCTGGTAGCGGGGGGCAATGAGCAGTTCTTC	CASSRNLVAGGNEQFF
few	TRBJ1-6	TRBV6-4	TRBD1	17	TGTGCCAGCAGTGAGGGGGACAGGGGGCCTCATAATTCACCCCTCCACTTT	CASSEGDRGPHNSPLHF
-	TRBJ2-5	TRBV5-4	-	14	TGTGCCAGCAGCTCCCTGATGGGAGTTGGGACCCAGTACTTC	CASSSLMGVGTQYF
few	TRBJ2-1	TRBV28	TRBD2	14	TGTGCCACAATCCGGGGCGGGACGGGAGGTGAGCAGTTCTTC	CATIRGGTGGEQFF
-	TRBJ1-5	TRBV4-2	-	12	TGTGCCAGCAGCCAAGGGGCTCAGCCCCAGCATTTT	CASSQGAQPQHF
-	TRBJ1-1	TRBV5-1	-	13	TGCGCCAGCAGCTCCCGGGAGAACACTGAAGCTTTCTTT	CASSSRENTEAFF
-	TRBJ1-4	TRBV5-1	TRBD1	15	TGCGCCAGCAGCTTGCTACAGGGGGCTGGCGAAAAACTGTTTTTT	CASSLLQGAGEKLFF
once	TRBJ2-7	TRBV5-4	TRBD1	14	TGTGCCAGCAGCTTGCTGGGACAGGGGATGATGCAGTACTTC	CASSLLGQGMMQYF
-	TRBJ1-4	TRBV7-9	TRBD1	18	TGTGCCAGCAGCTTCACAGGACTACGGACAGGGGATAATGAAAAACTGTTTTTT	CASSFTGLRTGDNEKLFF
-	TRBJ2-2	TRBV7-2	TRBD2	15	TGTGCCAGCAGTAAAACTAGCGGGAACACCGGGGAGCTGTTTTTT	CASSKTSGNTGELFF
-	TRBJ1-5	TRBV6-5	-	15	TGTGCCAGCAGCCAGGAACAGGGATACAATCAGCCCCAGCATTTT	CASSQEQGYNQPQHF
-	TRBJ1-2	TRBV4-1	TRBD1	16	TGCGCCAGCAGAGAAACTGGGACAGTGACTAACTATGGCTACACCTTC	CASRETGTVTNYGYTF
-	TRBJ2-7	TRBV7-8	-	14	TGTGCCAGCAGCTCAATCTTCGGGGTGGGGGAGCAGTACTTC	CASSSIFGVGEQYF
-	TRBJ2-2	TRBV27	-	15	TGTGCCAGCAGTCTACGTGGAGCGAACACCGGGGAGCTGTTTTTT	CASSLRGANTGELFF
-	TRBJ2-1	TRBV27	TRBD2	16	TGTGCCAGCATCCCCTCGGGGACTAGCGGGTCGGGTGAGCAGTTCTTC	CASIPSGTSGSGEQFF
-	TRBJ2-7	TRBV7-9	TRBD1	15	TGTGCCAGCAGCCCCGGGACAGGGGGCGCCTACGAGCAGTACTTC	CASSPGTGGAYEQYF
-	TRBJ1-2	TRBV30	TRBD1	14	TGTGCCTGGACCTATAAAGCCGGGACAGCGGGCTACACCTTC	CAWTYKAGTAGYTF
-	TRBJ1-2	TRBV11-2	-	14	TGTGCCAGCAGCTTAGGGGGGGGAGACTATGGCTACACCTTC	CASSLGGGDYGYTF
-	TRBJ2-2	TRBV7-9	TRBD1	15	TGTGCCAGCAGAGGTAGGACAGGGATCACCGGGGAGCTGTTTTTT	CASRGRTGITGELFF
-	TRBJ1-1	TRBV19	-	14	TGTGCCAGTAGCAAACAGGGACAGAACACTGAAGCTTTCTTT	CASSKQGQNTEAFF
-	TRBJ1-5	TRBV27	TRBD1	13	TGTGCCAGCAGTCGGACAGGGGGGCAGCCCCAGCATTTT	CASSRTGGQPQHF
-	TRBJ1-6	TRBV2	-	13	TGTGCCAGCACCAGTGCCTATAATTCACCCCTCCACTTT	CASTSAYNSPLHF
-	TRBJ1-2	TRBV28	TRBD1	13	TGTGCCAGCAGTTCGGACAGGACAAAAGGCTACACCTTC	CASSSDRTKGYTF
-	TRBJ1-3	TRBV30	-	14	TGTGCCTGGAGGATAGCGAGCACTGGAAACACCATATATTTT	CAWRIASTGNTIYF
-	TRBJ2-3	TRBV30	TRBD2	16	TGTGCCTGGAGTGCAGGGACTAGCGGTCGCACAGATACGCAGTATTTT	CAWSAGTSGRTDTQYF
-	TRBJ2-1	TRBV20-1	TRBD2	15	TGCAGTGCTAGTTTCTCTAGCGGGAGCCGTAATGAGCAGTTCTTC	CSASFSSGSRNEQFF
-	TRBJ2-7	TRBV7-2	-	11	TGTGCCAGCAGCTTGTCTAGAGAGCAGTACTTC	CASSLSREQYF
few	TRBJ1-6	TRBV7-8	TRBD1	15	TGTGCCAGCAGCAAAAGGACAGGGAGTAATTCACCCCTCCACTTT	CASSKRTGSNSPLHF
-	TRBJ2-6	TRBV2	-	17	TGTGCCAGCAGTGGACGGGTGGCAGGGACAGGGGCCAACGTCCTGACTTTC	CASSGRVAGTGANVLTF